Listed below are T cell receptor beta chains from one sample, sequenced in a study of neurological immune-mediated disorders. MiXCR, applied by TCRdb to the 5' RACE reads, yields one record per CDR3 protein. This table has around 130,000 distinct CDR3 sequences, approximately 3.2% appearing once. Input material: PBMCs. The source of these receptors is a woman in her 30s with multiple sclerosis. Both conserved end residues are trimmed from each CDR3. Each record gives: D gene, V gene, CDR3 protein. D genes are given only for firm matches.

. TRBV20-1 SARSFREGYGYT
TRBD2 TRBV5-6 ASSLEASGRAVSKNIQY
TRBD1 TRBV15 ATSRPTGGYGYT
TRBD1 TRBV18 ASSPGQGNYEQY
. TRBV20-1 SAQRENTEAF
. TRBV7-2 ASSTVQSSPLH
. TRBV20-1 SASDAAGASTEAF
. TRBV19 ASSFPLTEQF
TRBD2 TRBV5-1 ASSGLASGGVADTQY
. TRBV29-1 SVELWESSYNEQF
TRBD1 TRBV20-1 SAPQYRTGRYGYT
. TRBV7-2 ASSLVPGLGVMNQPQH
TRBD1 TRBV12-3/TRBV12-4 ASGLGTGFNEKLF